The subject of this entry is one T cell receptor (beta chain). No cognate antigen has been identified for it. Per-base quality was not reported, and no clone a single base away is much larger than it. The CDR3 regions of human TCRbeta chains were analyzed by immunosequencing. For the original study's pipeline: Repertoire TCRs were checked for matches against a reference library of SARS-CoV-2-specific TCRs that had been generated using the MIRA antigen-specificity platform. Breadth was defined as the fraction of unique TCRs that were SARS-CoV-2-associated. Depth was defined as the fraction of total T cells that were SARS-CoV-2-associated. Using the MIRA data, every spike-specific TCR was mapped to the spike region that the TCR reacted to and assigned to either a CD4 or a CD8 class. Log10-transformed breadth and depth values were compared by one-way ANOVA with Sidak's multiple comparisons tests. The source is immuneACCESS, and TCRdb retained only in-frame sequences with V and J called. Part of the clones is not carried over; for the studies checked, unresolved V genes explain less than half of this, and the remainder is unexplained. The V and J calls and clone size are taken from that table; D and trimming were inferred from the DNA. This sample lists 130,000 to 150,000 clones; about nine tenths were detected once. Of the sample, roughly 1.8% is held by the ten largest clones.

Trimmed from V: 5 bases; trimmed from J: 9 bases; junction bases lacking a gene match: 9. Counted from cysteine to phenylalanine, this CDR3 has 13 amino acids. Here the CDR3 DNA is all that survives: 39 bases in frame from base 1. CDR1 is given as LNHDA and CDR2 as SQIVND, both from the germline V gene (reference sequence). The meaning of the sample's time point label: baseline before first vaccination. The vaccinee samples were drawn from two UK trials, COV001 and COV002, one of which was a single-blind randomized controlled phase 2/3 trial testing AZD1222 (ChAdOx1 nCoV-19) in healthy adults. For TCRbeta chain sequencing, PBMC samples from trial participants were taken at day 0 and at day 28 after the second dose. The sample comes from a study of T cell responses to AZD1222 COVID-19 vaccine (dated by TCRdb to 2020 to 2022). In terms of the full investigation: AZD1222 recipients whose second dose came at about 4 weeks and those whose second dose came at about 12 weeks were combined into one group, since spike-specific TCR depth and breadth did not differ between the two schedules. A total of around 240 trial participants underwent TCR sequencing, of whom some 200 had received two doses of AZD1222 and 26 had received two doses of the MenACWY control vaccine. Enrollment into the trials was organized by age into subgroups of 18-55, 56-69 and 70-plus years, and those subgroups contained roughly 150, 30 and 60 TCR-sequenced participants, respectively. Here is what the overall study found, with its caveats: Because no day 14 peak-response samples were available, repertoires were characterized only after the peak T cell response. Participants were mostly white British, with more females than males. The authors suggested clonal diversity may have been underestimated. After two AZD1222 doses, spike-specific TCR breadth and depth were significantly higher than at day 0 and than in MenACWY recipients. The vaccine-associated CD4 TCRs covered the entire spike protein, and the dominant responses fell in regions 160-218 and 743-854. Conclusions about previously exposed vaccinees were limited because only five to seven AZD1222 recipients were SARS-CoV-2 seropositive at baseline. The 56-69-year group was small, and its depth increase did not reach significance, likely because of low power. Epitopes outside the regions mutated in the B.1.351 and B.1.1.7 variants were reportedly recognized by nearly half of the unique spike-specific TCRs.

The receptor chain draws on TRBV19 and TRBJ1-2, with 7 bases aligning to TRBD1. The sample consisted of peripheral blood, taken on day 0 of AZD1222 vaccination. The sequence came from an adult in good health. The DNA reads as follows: TGTGCCAGTAGTCCACGGGACAGTGTGAGCTACACCTTC. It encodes CASSPRDSVSYTF.